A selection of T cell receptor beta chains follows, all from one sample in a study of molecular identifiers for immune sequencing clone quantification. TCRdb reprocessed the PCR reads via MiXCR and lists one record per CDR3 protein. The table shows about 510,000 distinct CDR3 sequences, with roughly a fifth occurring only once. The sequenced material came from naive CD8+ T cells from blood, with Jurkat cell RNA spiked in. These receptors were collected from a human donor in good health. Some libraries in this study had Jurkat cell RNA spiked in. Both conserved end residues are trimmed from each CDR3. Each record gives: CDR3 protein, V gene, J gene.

ASSLAPSRETQY,TRBV12-3/TRBV12-4,TRBJ2-5
ASSVGGTGQTYEQY,TRBV9,TRBJ2-7
ATSDLHAGVGEQF,TRBV24-1,TRBJ2-1
ASSAGGVSYNEQF,TRBV7-3,TRBJ2-1
ASSQGVEMNTEAF,TRBV4-1,TRBJ1-1
ATSEMVNTKAF,TRBV6-5,TRBJ1-1
AWIRTGYRYEQY,TRBV30,TRBJ2-7
SASAGTSGLETQY,TRBV20-1,TRBJ2-5
ASSSTTLRGTDTQY,TRBV28,TRBJ2-3
ASSKDEPYQPQH,TRBV19,TRBJ1-5
ASSYWTGQETQY,TRBV6-2/TRBV6-3,TRBJ2-5
ASSLGRSRSGELF,TRBV6-2/TRBV6-3,TRBJ2-2
ASSVSFQGSPLH,TRBV25-1,TRBJ1-6
ASSSSRKNTEAF,TRBV7-9,TRBJ1-1
ASSFNPGGTEAF,TRBV7-9,TRBJ1-1
ASSDYRPGLF,TRBV10-2,TRBJ2-2
ASSEFTGTSTDTQY,TRBV6-1,TRBJ2-3
ASSLGLAGGPSNEQL,TRBV5-1,TRBJ2-1
ASSPRGLTDYEQY,TRBV28,TRBJ2-7
ASSPGLRETQY,TRBV12-3/TRBV12-4,TRBJ2-5
ASSQGMGGKNIQY,TRBV9,TRBJ2-4
ASSFYVTDTQY,TRBV11-2,TRBJ2-3
SASAGRIGEYEQY,TRBV20-1,TRBJ2-7
ASSGGLAGGPYQETQY,TRBV5-4,TRBJ2-5
ASSLVFDARLAGEWETQY,TRBV11-2,TRBJ2-5
ASSSAGTGETQY,TRBV12-3/TRBV12-4,TRBJ2-5
ATSRGQANTIY,TRBV15,TRBJ1-3
SVEILREQF,TRBV29-1,TRBJ2-1
ASSYSRDIVFSNQPQH,TRBV6-2/TRBV6-3,TRBJ1-5
ASSPWQMGEAEAF,TRBV7-9,TRBJ1-1
ASSLSQGSWYEQY,TRBV7-9,TRBJ2-7
ASYAPGGTGLGEQY,TRBV6-5,TRBJ2-7
ASSSWTGGDEQF,TRBV6-2/TRBV6-3,TRBJ2-1
ASSLDASYEQY,TRBV5-1,TRBJ2-7
ASSATSGDSSLYEQY,TRBV19,TRBJ2-7
ASSPRLAGSSYEQY,TRBV27,TRBJ2-7
ASRNRDISNYGYT,TRBV28,TRBJ1-2
ASSYSFRGQDRTQY,TRBV6-5,TRBJ2-5
ASNKDRKTDPYNSPLH,TRBV28,TRBJ1-6
ASSTEGLANEKLF,TRBV9,TRBJ1-4
VSSPRAVPETQY,TRBV5-4,TRBJ2-5
ASSGDRGFLTDTQY,TRBV7-6,TRBJ2-3
ASSHLRTGLDAEAF,TRBV6-2/TRBV6-3,TRBJ1-1
AGSIGSRGSNQPQH,TRBV19,TRBJ1-5
ASSPPGLSAYEQY,TRBV3-1,TRBJ2-7
ASIPPFSEMIETQY,TRBV2,TRBJ2-5
AISERGQEGKNIQY,TRBV10-3,TRBJ2-4
ASSPIEKRTEAF,TRBV12-3/TRBV12-4,TRBJ1-1
ASNPTSGAKDTQY,TRBV13,TRBJ2-3
SALNPGGVRTGELF,TRBV20-1,TRBJ2-2
ASSIFGVGSPLREQY,TRBV19,TRBJ2-7
ASSLFPVAKNIQY,TRBV7-8,TRBJ2-4
ATRKEGRIFSGNTIY,TRBV6-5,TRBJ1-3
SLLVPSGQETQY,TRBV29-1,TRBJ2-5
ASSSDGGWPQY,TRBV7-9,TRBJ2-5
ASSLRQGIEAF,TRBV28,TRBJ1-1
ASRNNRGYEQY,TRBV7-9,TRBJ2-7